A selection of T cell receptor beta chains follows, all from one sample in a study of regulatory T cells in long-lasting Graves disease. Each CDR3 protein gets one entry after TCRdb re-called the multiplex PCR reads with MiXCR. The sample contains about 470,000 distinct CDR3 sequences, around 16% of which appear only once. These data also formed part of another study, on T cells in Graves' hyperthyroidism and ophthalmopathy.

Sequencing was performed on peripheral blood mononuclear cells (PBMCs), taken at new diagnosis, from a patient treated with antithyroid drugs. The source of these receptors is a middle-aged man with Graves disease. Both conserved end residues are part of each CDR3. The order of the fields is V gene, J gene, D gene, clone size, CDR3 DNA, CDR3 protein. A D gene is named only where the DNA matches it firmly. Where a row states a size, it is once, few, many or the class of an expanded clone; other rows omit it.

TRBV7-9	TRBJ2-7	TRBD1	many	TGTGCCAGCAGCGGGGGACAGGGAGTATACGAGCAGTACTTC	CASSGGQGVYEQYF
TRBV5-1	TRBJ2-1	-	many	TGCGCCAGCAGCTCCAGCGGGCCTCACAATGAGCAGTTCTTC	CASSSSGPHNEQFF
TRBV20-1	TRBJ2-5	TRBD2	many	TGCAGTGCGATTCCGACTAGCGGGACGGAGACCCAGTACTTC	CSAIPTSGTETQYF
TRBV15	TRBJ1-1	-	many	TGTGCCACCAGCAGAGATCGGGACACTGAAGCTTTCTTT	CATSRDRDTEAFF
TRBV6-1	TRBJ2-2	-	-	TGTGCCAGCAGTGAAGCCCGGGCCGGGGAGCTGTTTTTT	CASSEARAGELFF
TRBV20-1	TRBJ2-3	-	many	TGCAGTGAAGCAGAAAGCACAGATACGCAGTATTTT	CSEAESTDTQYF
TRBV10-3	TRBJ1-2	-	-	TGTGCCATCAGTGGGGACCCCTATGGCTACACCTTC	CAISGDPYGYTF
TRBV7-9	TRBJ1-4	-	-	TGTGCCAGCAGCTATGAATCTAATGAAAAACTGTTTTTT	CASSYESNEKLFF
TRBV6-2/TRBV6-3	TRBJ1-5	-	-	TGTGCCAGCAGTGTGTTATCCGGGAATAGCAATCAGCCCCAGCATTTT	CASSVLSGNSNQPQHF
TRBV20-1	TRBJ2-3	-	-	TGCAGTGCCTCGAGGACTGGCGGGATCACAGATACGCAGTATTTT	CSASRTGGITDTQYF
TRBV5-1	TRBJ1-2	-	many	TGCGCCAGCAGCTCCCTGGACAGCTCGTATGGCTACACCTTC	CASSSLDSSYGYTF
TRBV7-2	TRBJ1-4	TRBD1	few	TGTGCCAGCAGCCCCCGGGACAGGGTGTTAAATGAAAAACTGTTTTTT	CASSPRDRVLNEKLFF
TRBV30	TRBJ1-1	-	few	TGTGCCTGGAGTGTCCGGGCCGGGAACACTGAAGCTTTCTTT	CAWSVRAGNTEAFF
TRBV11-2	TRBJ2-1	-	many	TGTGCCAGCAGCTCCTCCGGACTAACTCGCTCCTACAATGAGCAGTTCTTC	CASSSSGLTRSYNEQFF
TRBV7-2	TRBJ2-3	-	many	TGTGCCAGCAGCCGAGGGGGATCGGCGCAGTATTTT	CASSRGGSAQYF
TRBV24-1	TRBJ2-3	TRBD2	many	TGTGCCACCAGTGATCCGGGACTAGCGGGAGAGTACACGCAGTATTTT	CATSDPGLAGEYTQYF
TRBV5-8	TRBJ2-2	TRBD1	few	TGTGCCAGCAGCTGGGGTCGGGACAGGGGGATAAACACCGGGGAGCTGTTTTTT	CASSWGRDRGINTGELFF
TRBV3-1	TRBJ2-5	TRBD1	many	TGTGCCAGCAGCCAACACTGGGGACAGCTCCAAGAGACCCAGTACTTC	CASSQHWGQLQETQYF
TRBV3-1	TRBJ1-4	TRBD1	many	TGTGCCAGCAGCGCCGGGACAGGGGCCGAAAAACTGTTTTTT	CASSAGTGAEKLFF
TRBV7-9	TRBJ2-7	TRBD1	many	TGTGCCAGCAGCTACGACAGGGCCTACGAGCAGTACTTC	CASSYDRAYEQYF
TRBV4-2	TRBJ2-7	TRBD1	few	TGTGCCAGCAGCCAGGCCGGGACAGGGATTCACGAGCAGTACTTC	CASSQAGTGIHEQYF
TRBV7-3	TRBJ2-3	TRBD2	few	TGTGCCAGCAGCTTGGGACTAGCGATAGATACGCAGTATTTT	CASSLGLAIDTQYF
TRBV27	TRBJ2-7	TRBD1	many	TGTGCCAGCAGTTCCCCCCTCAGGGACAGGGGTGGGTACGAGCAGTACTTC	CASSSPLRDRGGYEQYF
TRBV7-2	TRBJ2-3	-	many	TGTGCCAGCAGCTTAGTTGCGAGTGGCGCAGATACGCAGTATTTT	CASSLVASGADTQYF
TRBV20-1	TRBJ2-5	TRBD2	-	TGCAGTGCTAGAGGCCCCCCAGCGGGAGGGCAAGAGACCCAGTACTTC	CSARGPPAGGQETQYF
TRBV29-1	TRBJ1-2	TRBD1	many	TGCAGCGTGGAAACCGGGACAGGGGGCGGCTACACCTTC	CSVETGTGGGYTF
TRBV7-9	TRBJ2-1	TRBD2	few	TGTGCCAGCAGCCCATTGGGGGGGGAAGGCTCCTACAATGAGCAGTTCTTC	CASSPLGGEGSYNEQFF
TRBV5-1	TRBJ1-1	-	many	TGTGCCAGCAGTGGCGGATTGAACACTGAAGCTTTCTTT	CASSGGLNTEAFF
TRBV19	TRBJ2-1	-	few	TGTGCCAGTACTTTGAGGGCGAGCTCCTACAATGAGCAGTTCTTC	CASTLRASSYNEQFF
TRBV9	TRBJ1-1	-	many	TGTGCCAGCAGCGTAGGTGCAGAGTCGAACACTGAAGCTTTCTTT	CASSVGAESNTEAFF
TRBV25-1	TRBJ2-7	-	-	TGTGCCAGCAGTGATGGGCGGGACTACGAGCAGTACTTC	CASSDGRDYEQYF
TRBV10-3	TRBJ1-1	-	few	TGTGCCATCAGAGAAGGGGTAATAGGCACTGAAGCTTTCTTT	CAIREGVIGTEAFF
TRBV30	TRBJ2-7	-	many	TGTGCCTGGGATACAGGACTGGGATACGAGCAGTACTTC	CAWDTGLGYEQYF
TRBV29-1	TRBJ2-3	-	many	TGCAGCGCCCGTCGGGGGACAGCAGATACGCAGTATTTT	CSARRGTADTQYF
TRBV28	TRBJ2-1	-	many	TGTGCCAGCAGTCCAGTGCGGAGAATTGGTGAGCAGTTCTTC	CASSPVRRIGEQFF
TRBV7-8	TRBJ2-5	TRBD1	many	TGTGCCAGCAGCTTTCGGACAGGGACCCAAGAGACCCAGTACTTC	CASSFRTGTQETQYF
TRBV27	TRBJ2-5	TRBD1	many	TGTGCCAGCAGTCCGCGACAGGGGGTCCCGATCCAAGAGACCCAGTACTTC	CASSPRQGVPIQETQYF